This T cell receptor beta chain comes out of a study of blood T cells in healthy people across ages. For the second PCR, which ran for 7 to 11 cycles, a sample-barcoded 5' primer and a J-beta primer mix were used. TCRdb re-called the 5' RACE reads with MiXCR, one entry per CDR3 protein. Found here are some 1.7 million distinct CDR3 sequences, approximately 28% of them singletons; the top ten hold approximately 7.7%. CDR3 size: 13 residues. The trim removed 7 bases at V and 4 bases at J, leaving 9 bases unmatched. Germline V CDR1 and CDR2: SQVTM, ANQGSEA. The TCR comes from a woman in her thirties in good health. The chain joins TRBV29-1 to TRBJ1-2; 7 bases fit TRBD1. Sequencing was done on a sample of blood. The CDR3 loop reads CSASLRDSYGYTF. The CDR3, as DNA: TGCAGCGCCTCCCTCAGGGACAGCTATGGCTACACCTTC.